This TCR beta chain was sequenced for a study of identical twins. The study, taken as a whole, reports: A lower insertion count was a feature of abundant cord blood beta clonotypes, with no such feature in memory repertoires. Some out-of-frame alpha sequences were shared by twins, and these showed excess low generation probability. Conclusions were drawn cross-sectionally by statistical analysis, without following the same donors.

A template switching step contributed a universal primer site, while unique molecular identifiers were present in the cDNA. TCRdb passed the 5' RACE reads through MiXCR, listing each CDR3 protein once. The sample shows under 400,000 distinct CDR3 sequences, approximately 9.1% of them seen only once. At least ten counts were recorded for this clonotype. Its matching antigen is unknown. This receptor was taken from a woman in her forties or fifties in good health. The sample comprised naive T cells sorted from blood.

The DNA of the CDR3 is TGCAGCGTTGAAAAGACCAAAACATATGAAAAACTGTTTTTT. It yields the protein CSVEKTKTYEKLFF. The rearrangement joins TRBV29-1 to TRBJ1-4; D gene ambiguous. Germline assignment: CDR1 SQVTM and CDR2 ANQGSEA. The V end was cut by 2 bases, the J end by 6 bases, with 13 bases between. This CDR3 spans 14 amino acids. Using reference TRBV29-1 and TRBJ1-4 for the parts outside the CDR3, the full variable domain is SAVISQKPSRDICQRGTSLTIQCQVDSQVTMMFWYRQQPGQSLTLIATANQGSEATYESGFVIDKFPISRPNLTFSTLTVSNMSPEDSSIYLCSVEKTKTYEKLFFGSGTQLSVL.